This entry lists 17 T cell receptor beta chains sequenced from one sample in a study of T cell responses to AZD1222 COVID-19 vaccine. Libraries were prepared by immunoSEQ multiplex PCR; TCRdb keeps only in-frame clonotypes and omits some of them. The sample lists 200,000 to 250,000 clones, just over 90% occurring once. The specimen comprised peripheral blood, sampled on day 0 of MenACWY control vaccination. These TCRs come from an adult in good health.

The chain has TRBV7-9 and TRBJ1-1, with a weak D call TRBD1 (5 bases). Germline V gene data show CDR1 as SEHNR and CDR2 as FQNEAQ (reference sequence). V lost 5 bases to trimming and J lost 8 bases, with 21 bases between them. The CDR3 spans 15 residues. Here the CDR3 DNA reads TGTGCCAGCAGCAGCCGCCCTGCCGGGGCAGGGGAAGCTTTCTTT. Translation: CASSSRPAGAGEAFF.

The V call is TRBV19, the J call TRBJ2-5, with 9 bases aligning to TRBD1. The CDR3 loop spans 16 amino acids. In germline, CDR1 is LNHDA, CDR2 SQIVND (reference sequence). Unmatched junction bases numbered 7, after V lost 5 bases and J lost 0 bases. CDR3 in DNA: TGTGCCAGTAGTGATCCGGGACAGGGACACCAAGAGACCCAGTACTTC. This gives the protein CASSDPGQGHQETQYF.

The rearrangement joins TRBV4-3 to TRBJ1-1, with D uncertain. Germline lookup yields CDR1 LGHNA and CDR2 YSLEER. The CDR3 has 15 amino acids. V lost 0 bases and J lost 0, with 8 bases in between. CDR3 DNA: TGCGCCAGCAGCCAAGATAAGGCGGTGAACACTGAAGCTTTCTTT. As protein: CASSQDKAVNTEAFF.

CDR3 nucleotide sequence: TGCGCCAGCAGCCTTGTCACCAAGGGTGAAAAACTGTTTTTT. Its protein product is CASSLVTKGEKLFF. The chain recombines TRBV4-1 with TRBJ1-4; D remains ambiguous. The V gene's germline CDR1 is MGHRA and CDR2 YSYEKL. The CDR3 consists of 14 residues. V was shortened by 4 bases and J by 7 bases, with 13 bases between the two germline ends.

The V call is TRBV3-1 (or the pseudogene TRBV3-2), the J call TRBJ2-5; 14 nucleotides match TRBD2. The V gene's germline CDR1 is LGHDT and CDR2 YNNKEL (reference sequence). The ends lost 1 base at V and 5 bases at J; junction bases unmatched: 6. The CDR3 spans 17 residues. The chain's CDR3 is CASSQGRTSGGRETQYF. CDR3 DNA sequence: TGTGCCAGCAGCCAAGGCAGGACTAGCGGGGGGAGGGAGACCCAGTACTTC.

The table lists this clone with a few counts. The gene calls are TRBV11-2 and TRBJ2-2; D is perhaps TRBD2 (5 bases). Germline loops: CDR1 SGHAT, CDR2 FQNNGV. Trimming took off 1 base at V and 0 bases at J, with 9 bases between the two ends. The CDR3 has 16 amino acids. The CDR3 region is CASSLGSGTNTGELFF. The CDR3 nucleotides read TGTGCCAGCAGCTTAGGTTCGGGGACGAACACCGGGGAGCTGTTTTTT.

Note on this clone: Other nucleotide sequences from this sample produce the same CDR3. In DNA form, the CDR3 reads TGTGCCAGCAGTTTAACAGGCCGGGGCTACACCTTC. Translated: CASSLTGRGYTF. This chain connects TRBV28 to TRBJ1-2, with a weak D call TRBD1 (5 bases). The CDR3 length is 12 residues. V gave up 2 bases and J gave up 8 bases, with 9 bases separating them. Germline-derived CDR1 and CDR2 are MDHEN and SYDVKM.

The chain joins TRBV5-5 to TRBJ2-5; 7 positions match TRBD1. Trimming removed 4 bases from V and 5 bases from J; junction bases left unmatched: 11. The germline V gene encodes CDR1 SGHKS and CDR2 YYEKEE (reference sequence). CDR3 length: 15 residues. CDR3 region: CASSTMTGLLETQYF. The CDR3 DNA sequence: TGTGCCAGCAGCACCATGACAGGGTTGTTGGAGACCCAGTACTTC.

The gene calls are TRBV6-2 or TRBV6-3 and TRBJ1-5; 7 bases match TRBD1. The germline V gene encodes CDR1 MNHEY and CDR2 SVGEGT. This CDR3 has 16 amino acids. J lost 3 bases, V lost 6 bases, and 11 bases had no gene match. CDR3: CASSPQGGSNNQPQHF. The CDR3 nucleotides are TGTGCCAGCAGCCCGCAGGGGGGAAGTAACAATCAGCCCCAGCATTTT.

The chain links TRBV9 to TRBJ2-5, with D perhaps matching TRBD2 (6 bases). The V gene lost 0 bases and the J gene lost 5 bases, with 8 bases spanning the gap. Germline CDR1 is SGDLS and CDR2 is YYNGEE. The CDR3 is 13 residues long. This CDR3 reads CASSVAGGETQYF. Written as DNA, the CDR3 is TGTGCCAGCAGCGTAGCTGGGGGGGAGACCCAGTACTTC.

The V call is TRBV5-1, the J call TRBJ2-3; a possible D gene is TRBD1 (6 bases). The V gene lost 3 bases and the J gene lost 4 bases, with 18 bases spanning the gap. The length of the CDR3 is 16 residues. CDR1 SGHRS and CDR2 YFSETQ come from the germline V gene. The CDR3 is CASSWGSGRGADTQYF. CDR3 DNA: TGCGCCAGCAGCTGGGGATCGGGCAGGGGTGCAGATACGCAGTATTTT.

The V call is TRBV6-5, the J call TRBJ2-5; weak D call: TRBD1 (7 bases). Per the germline V gene, CDR1 is MNHEY and CDR2 is SVGAGI. This CDR3 has 14 amino acids. V shed 6 bases and J shed 5 bases, with 16 bases lying between them. CDR3 sequence reads: CASRPDRDWETQYF. The CDR3 bases are TGTGCCAGCAGGCCCGACAGGGACTGGGAGACCCAGTACTTC.

The chain joins TRBV2 to TRBJ2-6; no clear D gene. Germline lookup yields CDR1 SNHLY and CDR2 FYNNEI. V lost 7 bases, J lost 0 bases, and 10 bases lay in between. The CDR3 loop spans 15 amino acids. As DNA, the CDR3 is TGTGCCAGCACTTCCGACAACTCTGGGGCCAACGTCCTGACTTTC. It codes for CASTSDNSGANVLTF.

The chain recombines TRBV15 with TRBJ2-7; D might be TRBD2 (6 bases). The CDR3 is 14 amino acids. The germline gives CDR1 LNHNV, CDR2 YYDKDF (reference sequence). Trimming cost V 5 bases and J 0 bases, with 11 bases left between them. CDR3 DNA: TGTGCCACCAGCGGCCTAGCGTCCTCCTACGAGCAGTACTTC. Its protein is CATSGLASSYEQYF.

The J gene is TRBJ1-2, the V gene TRBV30; D perhaps matches TRBD1 (5 bases). This CDR3 contains 13 residues. The germline gives CDR1 GTSNPN, CDR2 SVGIG (reference sequence). Trimming shortened V by 0 bases and J by 4 bases, and 9 bases separated the two germline ends. Here the CDR3 DNA reads TGTGCCTGGAGTGTTGGGACGCCCTATGGCTACACCTTC. It specifies CAWSVGTPYGYTF.

The genes are TRBV28 and TRBJ2-2, with 11 positions matching TRBD1. The germline V gene encodes CDR1 MDHEN and CDR2 SYDVKM. The V segment lost 9 bases and the J segment 1 base; nucleotides outside the gene matches: 4. The CDR3 covers 15 residues. DNA for the CDR3: TGTGCCAGTGGACAGGGGGCTCTGAACACCGGGGAGCTGTTTTTT. Encoded protein: CASGQGALNTGELFF. The full variable domain, its missing parts supplied by reference TRBV28 and TRBJ2-2, is DVKVTQSSRYLVKRTGEKVFLECVQDMDHENMFWYRQDPGLGLRLIYFSYDVKMKEKGDIPEGYSVSREKKERFSLILESASTNQTSMYLCASGQGALNTGELFFGEGSRLTVL.

V is TRBV13 and J is TRBJ1-2; TRBD1 agrees at 10 bases. Trimming took 0 bases from V and 2 from J; bases not matched to a gene: 6. This CDR3 spans 17 amino acids. Germline V CDR1 and CDR2: PRHDT, FYEKMQ (reference sequence). The CDR3 sequence: CASSLGLGTGANYGYTF. The DNA for the CDR3 is TGTGCCAGCAGCTTAGGCCTGGGGACAGGGGCAAACTATGGCTACACCTTC.